A selection of T cell receptor beta chains follows, all from one sample in a study of T cell responses to AZD1222 COVID-19 vaccine. Data came from immunoSEQ multiplex PCR; TCRdb stores just in-frame clones and leaves some out. The table records roughly 40,000 clones, roughly 88% of them present only once. The specimen was peripheral blood, collected 28 days after the second AZD1222 dose. The receptor source for this set is an adult who received the AZD1222 COVID-19 vaccine. The CDR3 runs from the conserved cysteine through the conserved F or W. The D gene is left open where the match is weak. The listing skips clone size in some rows; elsewhere it reads once, few, many or a size class.

>NA|NA|TRBV19|TRBJ1-2
TGTGCCAGTAGCTCCTCGACAGTGGTTGGCTACACCTTC
CASSSSTVVGYTF
>NA|NA|TRBV6-5|TRBJ1-1
TGTGCCAGCAGGCTCCGGGGGGCGATGGAAGCTTTCTTT
CASRLRGAMEAFF
>NA|NA|TRBV27|TRBJ1-2
TGTGCCAGCAGTTTATCCCAGGGAAGGGCGTATGGCTACACCTTC
CASSLSQGRAYGYTF
>NA|NA|TRBV5-1|TRBJ1-2
TGCGCCAGCAGCTTGGCCGTAGGGCGCGGCTACACCTTC
CASSLAVGRGYTF
>NA|NA|TRBV5-1|TRBJ2-1
TGCGCCAGCAGCTTGGACGCGACCTCCTACAATGAGCAGTTCTTC
CASSLDATSYNEQFF
>NA|NA|TRBV27|TRBJ2-7
TGTGCCAGCTCATCCCTCGGGCAGGGGGGTGTATACGAGCAGTACTTC
CASSSLGQGGVYEQYF
>TRBD1|NA|TRBV6-2/TRBV6-3|TRBJ1-1
TGTGCCAGCAGTCGGCCGACAGGGACGAGGAACACTGAAGCTTTCTTT
CASSRPTGTRNTEAFF
>TRBD1|NA|TRBV6-5|TRBJ1-1
TGTGCCAGCAGTTACCTGGGACAGACAAACACTGAAGCTTTCTTT
CASSYLGQTNTEAFF
>TRBD2|NA|TRBV6-2/TRBV6-3|TRBJ2-1
TGTGCCAGCAGTTACCCCGGGACTACTCCCTACAATGAGCAGTTCTTC
CASSYPGTTPYNEQFF
>TRBD1|NA|TRBV5-6|TRBJ1-1
TGTGCCAGCAGCTTGGCTGGGACAGGGGGTTTCACTGAAGCTTTCTTT
CASSLAGTGGFTEAFF
>NA|NA|TRBV29-1|TRBJ1-4
TGCAGCGTCCAGGGGATGGCTGAAAAACTGTTTTTT
CSVQGMAEKLFF
>NA|NA|TRBV5-1|TRBJ1-2
TGCGCCAGCAGCTTGGCTCCCGGCGGTGGCTACACCTTC
CASSLAPGGGYTF
>NA|NA|TRBV5-6|TRBJ1-2
TGTGCCAGCAGCTTTAAACAGGGCTTTGGCTACACCTTC
CASSFKQGFGYTF
>TRBD1|few|TRBV24-1|TRBJ1-2
TGTGCCACCAGTGAAACAGGGGTAGATGGCTACACCTTC
CATSETGVDGYTF
>NA|NA|TRBV25-1|TRBJ2-2
TGTGCCAGCAGTACCCAGACTGGCGGCGGGGAGCTGTTTTTT
CASSTQTGGGELFF
>NA|NA|TRBV11-3|TRBJ2-1
TGTGCCAGCAGCTTTGCCCCATCCGGGTACAATGAGCAGTTCTTC
CASSFAPSGYNEQFF
>NA|NA|TRBV15|TRBJ1-1
TGTGCCACCAGCAGCCCCGGGACGCTAAACACTGAAGCTTTCTTT
CATSSPGTLNTEAFF
>NA|once|TRBV7-8|TRBJ1-2
TGTGCCAGCAGCCGGGACCTGGGGGGCTACACCTTC
CASSRDLGGYTF
>NA|NA|TRBV15|TRBJ2-6
TGTGCCACCAGAAACTTTGACAGCCCCTCTGGGGCCAACGTCCTGACTTTC
CATRNFDSPSGANVLTF
>NA|NA|TRBV7-2|TRBJ2-1
TGTGCCAGCAGGCCCCCGGGAGCAGGGACCATCAATGAGCAGTTCTTC
CASRPPGAGTINEQFF
>TRBD1|NA|TRBV29-1|TRBJ2-2
TGCAGCGTTTCAGGACAGGGAAACACCGGGGAGCTGTTTTTT
CSVSGQGNTGELFF
>NA|NA|TRBV19|TRBJ2-7
TGTGCCAGTAGCCACTCGACCTCCTACGAGCAGTACTTC
CASSHSTSYEQYF
>NA|NA|TRBV12-5|TRBJ1-2
TGTGCTAGTGCCTTTGACGGGGGATATGGCTACACCTTC
CASAFDGGYGYTF
>TRBD1|once|TRBV2|TRBJ2-6
TGTGCCAGCGACCGGGACAGGGTTTTAACTGGGGCCAACGTCCTGACTTTC
CASDRDRVLTGANVLTF
>TRBD2|NA|TRBV19|TRBJ2-1
TGTGCCAGTACCTCGGCTAGCGGGGGGGGAGGGAATGAGCAGTTCTTC
CASTSASGGGGNEQFF
>NA|NA|TRBV5-1|TRBJ2-2
TGCGCCAGCAGCCCCGGGACCGAACTCACCGGGGAGCTGTTTTTT
CASSPGTELTGELFF
>NA|NA|TRBV19|TRBJ1-1
TGTGCCAGTAGTATTACAGCCAGGGAGGCTTTCTTT
CASSITAREAFF
>NA|NA|TRBV14|TRBJ2-7
TGTGCCAGCAGCCAAGGTTTAGGCTCCTACGAGCAGTACTTC
CASSQGLGSYEQYF
>TRBD2|NA|TRBV11-2|TRBJ2-1
TGTGCCAGCAGCTTAGGACTGACTAGCGGGGGGTACAATGAGCAGTTCTTC
CASSLGLTSGGYNEQFF
>TRBD1|NA|TRBV6-5|TRBJ1-4
TGTGCCAGTAAGGGACAGGGGAGTCGGAGTGAAAAACTGTTTTTT
CASKGQGSRSEKLFF
>TRBD1|NA|TRBV29-1|TRBJ2-3
TGCAGCGTTGTGAAAGGGGGCGCGTCAGATACGCAGTATTTT
CSVVKGGASDTQYF
>NA|once|TRBV6-1|TRBJ1-1
TGTGCCAGCAGTGAAGCCCGGCTGAACACTGAAGCTTTCTTT
CASSEARLNTEAFF
>TRBD2|NA|TRBV9|TRBJ2-3
TGTGCCAGCAGCGCCAACGCCGGACTAGCGGGGGGTAGCACAGATACGCAGTATTTT
CASSANAGLAGGSTDTQYF
>NA|NA|TRBV24-1|TRBJ2-1
TGTGCCACCAGTGATCGCGCCGAAGAAGGGAATGAGCAGTTCTTC
CATSDRAEEGNEQFF
>NA|few|TRBV5-1|TRBJ2-5
TGCGCCAGCAGCCATAATACTAGATACGAGACCCAGTACTTC
CASSHNTRYETQYF
>NA|NA|TRBV4-3|TRBJ1-3
TGCGCCAGCAGCCTCATGGTGGGAGGCATCGGCTCTGGAAACACCATATATTTT
CASSLMVGGIGSGNTIYF
>NA|NA|TRBV2|TRBJ2-5
TGTGCCAGCCAAGGGATCGGCCAAGAGACCCAGTACTTC
CASQGIGQETQYF
>TRBD1|NA|TRBV6-6|TRBJ1-2
TGTGCCAGCAGTCCCCGGGACAGGGTTAAAGTACGCTATGGCTACACCTTC
CASSPRDRVKVRYGYTF
>NA|NA|TRBV6-5|TRBJ2-3
TGTGCCAGCAGTTACATGGCCGAGGGCCGGCCGTATTTT
CASSYMAEGRPYF
>TRBD2|NA|TRBV6-1|TRBJ2-5
TGTGCCAGCAGTGAAGGCGGGGGGTTACCGTACCAAGAGACCCAGTACTTC
CASSEGGGLPYQETQYF
>NA|NA|TRBV19|TRBJ1-2
TGTGCCAGTAGTACGGGGATAGATGCGAGGGGCTACACCTTC
CASSTGIDARGYTF
>TRBD2|NA|TRBV24-1|TRBJ2-1
TGTGCCACCAGTCCGGGTACTAGCGGCTACAATGAGCAGTTCTTC
CATSPGTSGYNEQFF
>NA|NA|TRBV30|TRBJ2-6
TGTGCCTGGAGTTCCCACTCTGGGGCCAACGTCCTGACTTTC
CAWSSHSGANVLTF